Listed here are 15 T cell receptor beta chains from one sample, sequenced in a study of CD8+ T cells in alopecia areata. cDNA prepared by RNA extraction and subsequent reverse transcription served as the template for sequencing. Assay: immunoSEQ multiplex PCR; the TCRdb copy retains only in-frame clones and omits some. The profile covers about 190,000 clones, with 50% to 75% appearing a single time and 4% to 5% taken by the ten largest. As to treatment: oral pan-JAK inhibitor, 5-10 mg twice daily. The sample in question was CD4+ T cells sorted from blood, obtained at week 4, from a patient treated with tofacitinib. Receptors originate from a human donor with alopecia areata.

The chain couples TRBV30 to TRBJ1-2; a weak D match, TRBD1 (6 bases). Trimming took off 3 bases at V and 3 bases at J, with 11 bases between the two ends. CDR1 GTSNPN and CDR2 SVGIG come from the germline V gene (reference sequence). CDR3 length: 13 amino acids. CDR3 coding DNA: TGTGCCTGGAGAAAGACAGGATACTATGGCTACACCTTC. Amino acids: CAWRKTGYYGYTF.

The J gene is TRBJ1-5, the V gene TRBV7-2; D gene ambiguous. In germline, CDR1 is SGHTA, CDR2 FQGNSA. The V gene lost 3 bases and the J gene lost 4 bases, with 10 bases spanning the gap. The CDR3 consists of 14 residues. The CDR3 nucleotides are TGTGCCAGCAGCTTCTCGGCCCGAAATCAGCCCCAGCATTTT. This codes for CASSFSARNQPQHF.

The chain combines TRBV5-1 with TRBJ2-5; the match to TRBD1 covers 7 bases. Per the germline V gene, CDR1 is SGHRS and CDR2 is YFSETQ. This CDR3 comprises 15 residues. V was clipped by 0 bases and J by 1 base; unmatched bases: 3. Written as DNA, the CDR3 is TGCGCCAGCAGCTTGGGGGGACAGTCCCAAGAGACCCAGTACTTC. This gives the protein CASSLGGQSQETQYF.

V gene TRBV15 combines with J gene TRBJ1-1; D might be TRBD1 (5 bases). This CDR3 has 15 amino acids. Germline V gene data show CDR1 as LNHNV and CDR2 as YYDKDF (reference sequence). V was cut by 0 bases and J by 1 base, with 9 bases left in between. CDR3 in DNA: TGTGCCACCAGCAGAGATCGTGGGGGGAACACTGAAGCTTTCTTT. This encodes CATSRDRGGNTEAFF.

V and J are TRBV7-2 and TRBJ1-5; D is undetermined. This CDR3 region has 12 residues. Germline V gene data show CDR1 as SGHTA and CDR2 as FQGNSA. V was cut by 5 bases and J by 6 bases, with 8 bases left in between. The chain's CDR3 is CASSLDIQPQHF. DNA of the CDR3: TGTGCCAGCAGCCTCGACATTCAGCCCCAGCATTTT.

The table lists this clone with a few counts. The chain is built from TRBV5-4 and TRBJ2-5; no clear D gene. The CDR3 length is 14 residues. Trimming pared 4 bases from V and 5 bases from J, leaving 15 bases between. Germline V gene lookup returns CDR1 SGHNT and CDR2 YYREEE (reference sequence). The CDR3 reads CASSMDPLEETQYF. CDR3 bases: TGTGCCAGCAGCATGGACCCTCTGGAGGAGACCCAGTACTTC.

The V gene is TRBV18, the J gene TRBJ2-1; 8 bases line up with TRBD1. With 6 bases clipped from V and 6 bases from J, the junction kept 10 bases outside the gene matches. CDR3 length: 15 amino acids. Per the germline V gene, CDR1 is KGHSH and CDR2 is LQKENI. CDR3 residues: CASSGAGGGGNEQFF. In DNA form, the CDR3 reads TGTGCCAGCTCGGGCGCAGGGGGCGGAGGCAATGAGCAGTTCTTC.

The CDR3 nucleotides are TGCGCCAGCAGGTCACAGGTCCAAGAGACCCAGTACTTC. Amino acid sequence: CASRSQVQETQYF. The chain employs TRBV23-1 and TRBJ2-5, with D possibly being TRBD1 (5 bases). TRBV23-1 falls under the ORF class, with uncertain function. Trimming stripped 6 bases from V and 1 base from J, with 9 bases between. The length of the CDR3 is 13 residues.

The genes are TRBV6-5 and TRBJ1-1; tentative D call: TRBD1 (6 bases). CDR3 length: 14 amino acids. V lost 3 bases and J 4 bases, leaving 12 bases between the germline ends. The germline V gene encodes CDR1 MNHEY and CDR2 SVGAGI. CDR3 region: CASSYTGRVTEAFF. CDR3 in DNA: TGTGCCAGCAGTTATACAGGGCGGGTCACTGAAGCTTTCTTT.

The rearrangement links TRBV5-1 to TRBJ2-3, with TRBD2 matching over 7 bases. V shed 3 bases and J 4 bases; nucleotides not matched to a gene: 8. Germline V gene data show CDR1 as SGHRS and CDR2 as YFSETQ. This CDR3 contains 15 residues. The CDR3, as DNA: TGCGCCAGCAGCTCCCGGGGGGATCTCGCAGATACGCAGTATTTT. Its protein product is CASSSRGDLADTQYF. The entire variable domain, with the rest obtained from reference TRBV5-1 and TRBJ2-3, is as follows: KAGVTQTPRYLIKTRGQQVTLSCSPISGHRSVSWYQQTPGQGLQFLFEYFSETQRNKGNFPGRFSGRQFSNSRSEMNVSTLELGDSALYLCASSSRGDLADTQYFGPGTRLTVL.

The CDR3 region is CSVDRGPGYEAFF. As DNA, the CDR3 is TGCAGCGTGGACAGGGGCCCGGGTTACGAAGCTTTCTTT. V is TRBV29-1 and J is TRBJ1-1, with 9 bases aligning to TRBD1. Losses at the gene ends were 6 bases for V and 8 bases for J; bases not matched to a gene: 10. Germline-derived CDR1 and CDR2 are SQVTM and ANQGSEA. There are 13 residues in the CDR3.

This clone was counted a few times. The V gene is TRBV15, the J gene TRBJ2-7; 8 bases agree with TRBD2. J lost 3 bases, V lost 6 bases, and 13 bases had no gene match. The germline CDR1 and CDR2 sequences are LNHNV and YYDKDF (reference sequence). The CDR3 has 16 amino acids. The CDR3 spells CATSGTSGGSFYEQYF. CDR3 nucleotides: TGTGCCACCAGTGGGACGTCGGGAGGGTCTTTCTACGAGCAGTACTTC.

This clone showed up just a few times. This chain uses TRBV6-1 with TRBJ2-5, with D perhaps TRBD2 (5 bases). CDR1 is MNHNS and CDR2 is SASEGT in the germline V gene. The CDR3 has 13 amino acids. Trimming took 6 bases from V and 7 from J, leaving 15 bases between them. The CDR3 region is CASRSPGYGTQYF. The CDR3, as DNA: TGTGCCAGCAGGTCGCCGGGGTACGGGACCCAGTACTTC.

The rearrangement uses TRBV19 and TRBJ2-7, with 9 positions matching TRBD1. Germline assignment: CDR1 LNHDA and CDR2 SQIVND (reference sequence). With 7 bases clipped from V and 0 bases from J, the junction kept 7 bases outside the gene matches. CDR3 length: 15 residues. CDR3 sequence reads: CASTNGQGTSYEQYF. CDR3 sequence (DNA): TGTGCCAGTACCAACGGACAGGGGACCTCCTACGAGCAGTACTTC.

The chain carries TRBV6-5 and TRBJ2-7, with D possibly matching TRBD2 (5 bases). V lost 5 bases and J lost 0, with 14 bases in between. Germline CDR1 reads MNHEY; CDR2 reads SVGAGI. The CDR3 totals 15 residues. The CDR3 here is CASSREGLSSYEQYF. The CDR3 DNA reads TGTGCCAGCAGTAGAGAGGGCCTAAGCTCCTACGAGCAGTACTTC.